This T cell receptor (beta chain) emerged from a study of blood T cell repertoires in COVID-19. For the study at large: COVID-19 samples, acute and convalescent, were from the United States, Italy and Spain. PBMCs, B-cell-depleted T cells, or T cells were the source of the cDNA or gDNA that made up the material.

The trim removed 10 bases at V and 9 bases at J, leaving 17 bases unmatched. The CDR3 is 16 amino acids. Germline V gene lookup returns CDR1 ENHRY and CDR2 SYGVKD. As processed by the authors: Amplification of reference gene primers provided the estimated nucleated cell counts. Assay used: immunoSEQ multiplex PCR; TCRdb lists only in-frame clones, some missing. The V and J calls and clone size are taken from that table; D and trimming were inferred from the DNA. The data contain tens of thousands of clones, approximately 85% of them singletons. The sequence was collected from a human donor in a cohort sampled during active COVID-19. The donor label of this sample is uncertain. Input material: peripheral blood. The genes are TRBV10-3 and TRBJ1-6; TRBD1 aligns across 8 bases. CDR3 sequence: CATGVNPDRAISPLHF. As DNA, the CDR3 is TGTGCCACGGGGGTGAACCCGGACAGGGCGATTTCACCCCTCCACTTT.